This TCR beta chain was documented in a study of T cell responses to AZD1222 COVID-19 vaccine. The study's findings and limits: Donors in the cohort were predominantly white British and more often female, and clonal diversity was possibly underestimated. Samples come after the peak T cell response, not at day 14.

Here immunoSEQ multiplex PCR was the method, and the copy in TCRdb shows in-frame clones only, minus some. This sample has 100,000 to 150,000 clones; about 88% occur once, and the top ten carry more than 3.5%. CDR3 size: 11 residues. The V gene's germline CDR1 is SNHLY and CDR2 FYNNEI. The V end lost 5 bases, the J end lost 5 bases, and 7 bases lay between the germline ends. This clone was recorded a few times. Its specificity is not known. This TCR was recovered from an adult in good health. V and J are TRBV2 and TRBJ2-7; D is undetermined. Here the sequenced sample was peripheral blood, taken on day 0 of AZD1222 vaccination. The CDR3 DNA sequence: TGTGCCAGCAGTCGCTGGGACGAGCAGTACTTC. It is translated as CASSRWDEQYF.